This T cell receptor (beta chain) was retrieved from a study of blood T cells in healthy people across ages. Regarding the study as a whole: The percentage of naive T cells correlated strongly with TCR beta diversity. PBMCs were not sorted, which prevented a conclusive comparison of naive versus antigen-experienced cells. Relative to aged donors, long-lived donors carried more naive CD4+ cells and displayed higher diversity.

Primed by a sample-barcoded 5' primer and a J-beta primer mix, a second PCR proceeded for roughly 6 to 12 cycles. MiXCR was run by TCRdb on the 5' RACE reads, yielding one entry per CDR3 protein. The table includes over 950,000 distinct CDR3 sequences, about two fifths detected once. CDR1 DFQATT and CDR2 SNEGSKA come from the germline V gene (reference sequence). V dropped 3 bases and J dropped 0 bases, with 23 bases sitting between them. This CDR3 has 18 residues. There are a few counts of this clonotype. Its antigen is not identified. This TCR came from a man between 18 and 29 years old in good health. Sequencing was done on a sample of blood. The chain employs TRBV20-1 and TRBJ2-5, with D possibly matching TRBD2 (6 bases). The chain's CDR3 is CSASSADYSDLYQETQYF. The CDR3 DNA reads TGCAGTGCTAGCTCAGCGGACTATTCCGATTTGTACCAAGAGACCCAGTACTTC.